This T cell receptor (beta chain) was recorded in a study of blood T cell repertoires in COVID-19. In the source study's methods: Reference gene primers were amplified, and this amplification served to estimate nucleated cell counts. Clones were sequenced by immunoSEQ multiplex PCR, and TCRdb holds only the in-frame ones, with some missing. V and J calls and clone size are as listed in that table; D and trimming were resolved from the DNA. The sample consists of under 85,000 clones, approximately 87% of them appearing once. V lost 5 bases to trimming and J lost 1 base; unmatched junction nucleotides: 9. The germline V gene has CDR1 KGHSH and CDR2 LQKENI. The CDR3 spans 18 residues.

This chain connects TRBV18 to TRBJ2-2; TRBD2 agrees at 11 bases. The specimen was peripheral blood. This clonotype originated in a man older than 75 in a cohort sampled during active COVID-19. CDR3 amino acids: CASSSGLAGLGNTGELFF. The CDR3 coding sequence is TGTGCCAGCTCATCAGGACTAGCGGGCCTCGGGAACACCGGGGAGCTGTTTTTT.